The present TCR beta chain was sequenced within a study of blood T cell repertoires in COVID-19. Across the study: Sample material is recorded as cDNA or gDNA derived from T cells, B-cell-depleted T cells, or PBMCs.

Germline V gene data show CDR1 as LGHNA and CDR2 as YSLEER. The V and J ends lost 1 base and 9 bases respectively, with 10 bases between them. This CDR3 contains 14 residues. The age range of participants was about 18 to 100 years, with residence in some 25 US areas. Participant-reported clinical history was the basis for cohort assignment. In the original processing: Cell counts per sample came from amplifying reference gene primers. TCRdb keeps only in-frame clones here, not all; method: immunoSEQ multiplex PCR. That table is the source of V, J and clone size, and D and trimming were worked out from the DNA. The top ten clones hold roughly 2.3% of a sample with 100,000 to 150,000 clones, 65% to 90% of them seen once.

The chain combines TRBV4-3 with TRBJ1-6; D is unclear. The sample comprised PBMCs or T cells enriched from blood (not recorded which). The sequence was collected from a woman between 45 and 65 years old who had recovered from COVID-19. The CDR3 loop is CASSQAGIGSPLHF. For the CDR3, the DNA is TGCGCCAGCAGCCAAGCGGGTATAGGTTCACCCCTCCACTTT.